This T cell receptor (beta chain) was obtained from a study of OX40 agonist ivuxolimab in advanced cancers. Generated by immunoSEQ multiplex PCR, the TCRdb table keeps only in-frame clones and is missing some. The sample yields about 75,000 clones, roughly 85% seen once. Study-wide findings and caveats: At doses 0.1 to 3.0 mg/kg, CD4+ and CD8+ clones expanded.

The V gene's germline CDR1 is GTSNPN and CDR2 SVGIG (reference sequence). CDR3 length: 12 amino acids. V lost 8 bases to trimming and J lost 2 bases, with 12 bases between them. Points on this clone: Its cognate antigen is unknown.

This TCR was recovered from an adult with an advanced solid tumor such as melanoma, head and neck, liver or kidney cancer. The sequencing here drew on CD4+ or CD8+ T cells sorted from blood, taken in a trial of the OX40 agonist ivuxolimab. J is TRBJ2-5 and V is TRBV30; the D is unclear. The CDR3 sequence is CARGEVQETQYF. The CDR3 DNA is TGTGCCCGAGGTGAGGTACAAGAGACCCAGTACTTC.